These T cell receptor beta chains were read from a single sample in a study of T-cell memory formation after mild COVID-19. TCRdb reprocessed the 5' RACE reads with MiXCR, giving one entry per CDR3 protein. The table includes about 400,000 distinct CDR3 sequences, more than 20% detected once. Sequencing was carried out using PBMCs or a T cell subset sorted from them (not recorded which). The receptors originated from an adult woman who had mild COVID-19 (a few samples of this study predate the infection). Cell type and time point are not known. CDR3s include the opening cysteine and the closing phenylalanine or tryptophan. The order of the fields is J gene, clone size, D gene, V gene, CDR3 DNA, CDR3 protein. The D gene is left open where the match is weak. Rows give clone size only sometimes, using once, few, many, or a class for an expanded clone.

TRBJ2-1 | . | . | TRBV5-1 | TGCGCCAGCAGCTTAAATTCCGGCAATGAGCAGTTCTTC | CASSLNSGNEQFF
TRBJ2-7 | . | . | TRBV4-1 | TGCGCCAGCAGCCAAGTGCCGACAGTTAGCTCCTACGAGCAGTACTTC | CASSQVPTVSSYEQYF
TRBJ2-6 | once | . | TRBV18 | TGTGCCAGCTCAGGGGGGGCCGTAAACTCTGGGGCCAACGTCCTGACTTTC | CASSGGAVNSGANVLTF
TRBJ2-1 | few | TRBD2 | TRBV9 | TGTGCCAGCAGCACCTTTAGCGGGGGGGCGGTCAATGAGCAGTTCTTC | CASSTFSGGAVNEQFF
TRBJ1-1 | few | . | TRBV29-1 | TGCAGCGTTTGCGAGAACACTGAAGCTTTCTTT | CSVCENTEAFF
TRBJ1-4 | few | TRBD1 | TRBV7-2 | TGTGCCAGCAGCCTATGGACAGGGTCTAATGAAAAACTGTTTTTT | CASSLWTGSNEKLFF
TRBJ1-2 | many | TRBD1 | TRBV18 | TGTGCCAGCTCACCACAGGAGACAGGGGGCTTTGGCTACACCTTC | CASSPQETGGFGYTF
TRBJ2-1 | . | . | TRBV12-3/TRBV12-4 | TGTGCCAGCAGTTTTGGGGTGGATGAGCAGTTCTTC | CASSFGVDEQFF
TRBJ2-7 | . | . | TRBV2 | TGTGCCAGCAGTGAAGGGGCAGGGGGGGCCTACGAGCAGTACTTC | CASSEGAGGAYEQYF
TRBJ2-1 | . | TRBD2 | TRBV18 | TGTGCCAGCTCACCACCGGCCGCGGGAGTGTATGAGCAGTTCTTC | CASSPPAAGVYEQFF
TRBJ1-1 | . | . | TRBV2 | TGTGCCAGCAGTCTAGCTCAGAACCGGCTGAACACTGAAGCTTTCTTT | CASSLAQNRLNTEAFF
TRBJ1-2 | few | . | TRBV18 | TGTGCCAGCTCACCCTCTTTGTCAACGGGGGCCGGTGGCTACACCTTC | CASSPSLSTGAGGYTF
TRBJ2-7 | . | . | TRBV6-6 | TGTGCCAGCAGGCCACCTTCGTCAGGGGCGACCTACGAGCAGTACTTC | CASRPPSSGATYEQYF
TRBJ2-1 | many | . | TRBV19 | TGTGCCAGTAGGGAGATACACGAGGGCCTGCACAATGAGCAGTTCTTC | CASREIHEGLHNEQFF
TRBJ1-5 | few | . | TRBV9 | TGTGCCAGCGGAGGACCTGGTCAGCCCCAGCATTTT | CASGGPGQPQHF